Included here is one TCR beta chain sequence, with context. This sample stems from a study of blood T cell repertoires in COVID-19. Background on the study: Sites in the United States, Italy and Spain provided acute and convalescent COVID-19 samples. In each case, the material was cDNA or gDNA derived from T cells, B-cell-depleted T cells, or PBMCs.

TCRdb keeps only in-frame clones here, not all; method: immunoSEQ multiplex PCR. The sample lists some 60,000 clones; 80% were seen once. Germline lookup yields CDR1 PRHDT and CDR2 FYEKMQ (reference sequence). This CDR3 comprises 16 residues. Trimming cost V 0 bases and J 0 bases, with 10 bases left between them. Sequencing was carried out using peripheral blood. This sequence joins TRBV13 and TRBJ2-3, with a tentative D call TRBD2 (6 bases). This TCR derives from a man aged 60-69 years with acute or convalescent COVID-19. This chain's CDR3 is CASSLGGGTSTDTQYF. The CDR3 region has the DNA TGTGCCAGCAGCTTAGGGGGCGGGACGAGCACAGATACGCAGTATTTT.